A selection of T cell receptor beta chains follows, all from one sample in a study of blood T cell repertoires in COVID-19. Sequencing used immunoSEQ multiplex PCR; TCRdb keeps in-frame clones, though not all of them. The table lists over 85,000 clones, more than 70% of them singletons. What was sequenced was peripheral blood. The receptor set was obtained from a woman of 80 years or more with active COVID-19. Each CDR3 is given with its conserved first and last residue. A D gene is named only where the DNA matches it firmly. The size entry is marked missing in some rows and otherwise reads once, few, many or a size class.

cdr3_nt: TGTGCCTGGAGTGTACGGGATACGCAGTATTTT; cdr3_aa: CAWSVRDTQYF; clone_size: NA; v_call: TRBV30; j_call: TRBJ2-3; d_call: NA
cdr3_nt: TGCGCCAGCAGCCAAGTTATGGGGGGAAATCAGCCCCAGCATTTT; cdr3_aa: CASSQVMGGNQPQHF; clone_size: NA; v_call: TRBV4-3; j_call: TRBJ1-5; d_call: NA
cdr3_nt: TGTGCCACCAGTGATACTAGCGGGCAAATTAATGAGCAGTTCTTC; cdr3_aa: CATSDTSGQINEQFF; clone_size: once; v_call: TRBV24-1; j_call: TRBJ2-1; d_call: TRBD2
cdr3_nt: TGTGCTAGTGGTTTGGCCCTAAGCGGGATCACCTACAATGAGCAGTTCTTC; cdr3_aa: CASGLALSGITYNEQFF; clone_size: NA; v_call: TRBV12-5; j_call: TRBJ2-1; d_call: TRBD2
cdr3_nt: TGCGCCAGCAGCCAAGATCACGGGTACGAGCAGTACTTC; cdr3_aa: CASSQDHGYEQYF; clone_size: NA; v_call: TRBV4-3; j_call: TRBJ2-7; d_call: NA
cdr3_nt: TGTGCCAGCAGCTTCGCAGGATCCTACGAGCAGTACTTC; cdr3_aa: CASSFAGSYEQYF; clone_size: NA; v_call: TRBV7-9; j_call: TRBJ2-7; d_call: NA
cdr3_nt: TGTGCCAGCACCAGCCAACCCCAGAGGGTACATGGCTACACCTTC; cdr3_aa: CASTSQPQRVHGYTF; clone_size: NA; v_call: TRBV3-1/TRBV3-2; j_call: TRBJ1-2; d_call: NA
cdr3_nt: TGTGCCAGCAGCGCCAGACTAGCGGCTAAAAACGGGGAGCTGTTTTTT; cdr3_aa: CASSARLAAKNGELFF; clone_size: NA; v_call: TRBV7-2; j_call: TRBJ2-2; d_call: TRBD2
cdr3_nt: TGTGCCAGCAGCTTACGGACAGGGACGGATATCAATGAGCAGTTCTTC; cdr3_aa: CASSLRTGTDINEQFF; clone_size: NA; v_call: TRBV7-8; j_call: TRBJ2-1; d_call: TRBD1
cdr3_nt: TGCAGTGCTGGGACTAGCGGGAGGGAGTTCTTC; cdr3_aa: CSAGTSGREFF; clone_size: NA; v_call: TRBV20-1; j_call: TRBJ2-1; d_call: TRBD2
cdr3_nt: TGTGCCTGGAGCCCGAGTTACACCATATATTTT; cdr3_aa: CAWSPSYTIYF; clone_size: NA; v_call: TRBV30; j_call: TRBJ1-3; d_call: NA
cdr3_nt: TGCAGCGTCGGTAACCAAGAGACCCAGTACTTC; cdr3_aa: CSVGNQETQYF; clone_size: NA; v_call: TRBV29-1; j_call: TRBJ2-5; d_call: NA
cdr3_nt: TGTGCCAGCAGCCCCAGGGAAGGGCCGCAGTATTTT; cdr3_aa: CASSPREGPQYF; clone_size: once; v_call: TRBV27; j_call: TRBJ2-3; d_call: NA
cdr3_nt: TGTGCCACCAGCAGAGATCTGAGGCTAGCCGACGGCGAGCAGTACTTC; cdr3_aa: CATSRDLRLADGEQYF; clone_size: NA; v_call: TRBV15; j_call: TRBJ2-7; d_call: NA
cdr3_nt: TGTGCCAGCAGTTTAGAGGGACTAGCGGGCTACGAGCAGTACTTC; cdr3_aa: CASSLEGLAGYEQYF; clone_size: NA; v_call: TRBV6-5; j_call: TRBJ2-7; d_call: TRBD2
cdr3_nt: TGTGCCAGCAGCTTGGGGCGGGAACCCTACAATGAGCAGTTCTTC; cdr3_aa: CASSLGREPYNEQFF; clone_size: NA; v_call: TRBV7-3; j_call: TRBJ2-1; d_call: NA
cdr3_nt: TGTGCCAGCCTTAGCCTGTTTTCGACTAGCCGCAATGAGCAGTTCTTC; cdr3_aa: CASLSLFSTSRNEQFF; clone_size: NA; v_call: TRBV28; j_call: TRBJ2-1; d_call: TRBD2
cdr3_nt: TGTGCCAGCACCACAGGGCGGGAGGGGCATGAGCAGTTCTTC; cdr3_aa: CASTTGREGHEQFF; clone_size: once; v_call: TRBV6-6; j_call: TRBJ2-1; d_call: TRBD2
cdr3_nt: TGTGCCAGCAGCGTATCGTGGGAGGGGAGTGAAGCTTTCTTT; cdr3_aa: CASSVSWEGSEAFF; clone_size: NA; v_call: TRBV9; j_call: TRBJ1-1; d_call: NA
cdr3_nt: TGTGCCAGCAGTCCGGGACTAGCGGGAGGGCCTGGACAGTTCTTC; cdr3_aa: CASSPGLAGGPGQFF; clone_size: NA; v_call: TRBV27; j_call: TRBJ2-1; d_call: TRBD2
cdr3_nt: TGCGCCAGCGCCCGGACTAGCAGCCGAGATACGCAGTATTTT; cdr3_aa: CASARTSSRDTQYF; clone_size: NA; v_call: TRBV4-3; j_call: TRBJ2-3; d_call: TRBD2
cdr3_nt: TGTGCCAGCAGCCAAGCCCAAGTGGGGGGAGAGACCCAGTACTTC; cdr3_aa: CASSQAQVGGETQYF; clone_size: NA; v_call: TRBV9; j_call: TRBJ2-5; d_call: NA
cdr3_nt: TGCGCCAGCAGCTGGCTAGGAGATACTGAGCAGTTCTTC; cdr3_aa: CASSWLGDTEQFF; clone_size: NA; v_call: TRBV5-1; j_call: TRBJ2-1; d_call: NA
cdr3_nt: TGCGCCAGCAGCTCCACCTGGGCTCTGGGCTACACCTTC; cdr3_aa: CASSSTWALGYTF; clone_size: once; v_call: TRBV5-1; j_call: TRBJ1-2; d_call: NA
cdr3_nt: TGTGCCAGCAGCTTAGCACGACAGGGGGACTCCTACGAGCAGTACTTC; cdr3_aa: CASSLARQGDSYEQYF; clone_size: NA; v_call: TRBV7-3; j_call: TRBJ2-7; d_call: TRBD1
cdr3_nt: TGTGCCACCAGTGACTCCGGTCCACGGGCCTACAATGAGCAGTTCTTC; cdr3_aa: CATSDSGPRAYNEQFF; clone_size: NA; v_call: TRBV24-1; j_call: TRBJ2-1; d_call: NA
cdr3_nt: TGTGCCACTACCCGGGACTTCGCCTCTGGGGCCAACGTCCTGACTTTC; cdr3_aa: CATTRDFASGANVLTF; clone_size: NA; v_call: TRBV28; j_call: TRBJ2-6; d_call: NA
cdr3_nt: TGTGCCAGCAGCACGGGACTTTTCCAAGAGACCCAGTACTTC; cdr3_aa: CASSTGLFQETQYF; clone_size: NA; v_call: TRBV7-2; j_call: TRBJ2-5; d_call: NA
cdr3_nt: TGTGCCAGCAGCTTGGATCTGGGCCAGAGCTCTGGAAACACCATATATTTT; cdr3_aa: CASSLDLGQSSGNTIYF; clone_size: NA; v_call: TRBV5-8; j_call: TRBJ1-3; d_call: NA
cdr3_nt: TGTGCCAGCAGCCCGCGATGGAGAACAGATACGCAGTATTTT; cdr3_aa: CASSPRWRTDTQYF; clone_size: once; v_call: TRBV9; j_call: TRBJ2-3; d_call: NA
cdr3_nt: TGTGCCACCAGCGGCGGGACCGAGACGAACACCGGGGAGCTGTTTTTT; cdr3_aa: CATSGGTETNTGELFF; clone_size: NA; v_call: TRBV15; j_call: TRBJ2-2; d_call: NA
cdr3_nt: TGTGCCAGCAGCCCTGAGGGGCTAGCGTGGTACAATGAGCAGTTCTTC; cdr3_aa: CASSPEGLAWYNEQFF; clone_size: NA; v_call: TRBV7-3; j_call: TRBJ2-1; d_call: NA
cdr3_nt: TGCGCCAGCACCTTAGAGGGGGGGCTGTCCTACAATGAGCAGTTCTTC; cdr3_aa: CASTLEGGLSYNEQFF; clone_size: NA; v_call: TRBV5-1; j_call: TRBJ2-1; d_call: NA
cdr3_nt: TGTGCCAGTTCTCCAGGGGGCAGAAACACCGGGGAGCTGTTTTTT; cdr3_aa: CASSPGGRNTGELFF; clone_size: NA; v_call: TRBV19; j_call: TRBJ2-2; d_call: TRBD1
cdr3_nt: TGCGCCAGCAGCGGGGGACTAGCGGGGAACACCGGGGAGCTGTTTTTT; cdr3_aa: CASSGGLAGNTGELFF; clone_size: NA; v_call: TRBV5-1; j_call: TRBJ2-2; d_call: TRBD2
cdr3_nt: TGTGCCAGCAGCCACGGACTAGCGGGAGGGTACGAGCAGTTCTTC; cdr3_aa: CASSHGLAGGYEQFF; clone_size: NA; v_call: TRBV14; j_call: TRBJ2-1; d_call: TRBD2
cdr3_nt: TGTGCCAGCAGCCCCCCGGCCGGAGCGGGAGGGTCCTACGAGCAGTACTTC; cdr3_aa: CASSPPAGAGGSYEQYF; clone_size: NA; v_call: TRBV7-2; j_call: TRBJ2-7; d_call: TRBD2
cdr3_nt: TGTGCCAGCAGCGCCACCGTTGGTAGCGGAGATACGCAGTATTTT; cdr3_aa: CASSATVGSGDTQYF; clone_size: NA; v_call: TRBV9; j_call: TRBJ2-3; d_call: NA
cdr3_nt: TGTGCCAGCAGCAAGGGACTAGCGGGAGTTACCGGGGAGCTGTTTTTT; cdr3_aa: CASSKGLAGVTGELFF; clone_size: NA; v_call: TRBV7-8; j_call: TRBJ2-2; d_call: TRBD2
cdr3_nt: TGTGCCAGCAGCTTCGGGACTAGCGGTCATCAAGAGACCCAGTACTTC; cdr3_aa: CASSFGTSGHQETQYF; clone_size: NA; v_call: TRBV7-8; j_call: TRBJ2-5; d_call: TRBD2
cdr3_nt: TGCAGCGGGTGGTTGGGACTAGCGGGAGGATATGAGCAGTTCTTC; cdr3_aa: CSGWLGLAGGYEQFF; clone_size: NA; v_call: TRBV29-1; j_call: TRBJ2-1; d_call: TRBD2
cdr3_nt: TGTGCCAGCAGCTTCACCGGGACAGGGATCTCACCCCTCCACTTT; cdr3_aa: CASSFTGTGISPLHF; clone_size: NA; v_call: TRBV7-2; j_call: TRBJ1-6; d_call: TRBD1
cdr3_nt: TGTGCCAGCAGCGGATCGGGTGAGACCCAGTACTTC; cdr3_aa: CASSGSGETQYF; clone_size: NA; v_call: TRBV6-2/TRBV6-3; j_call: TRBJ2-5; d_call: NA
cdr3_nt: TGTGCCAGCAGTTCGAAAACGACAGGGTTTTCATACGAGCAGTACTTC; cdr3_aa: CASSSKTTGFSYEQYF; clone_size: NA; v_call: TRBV28; j_call: TRBJ2-7; d_call: TRBD1
cdr3_nt: TGTGCCAGCAGCCAAGAGTTAGGACTAAACTATGGCTACACCTTC; cdr3_aa: CASSQELGLNYGYTF; clone_size: NA; v_call: TRBV3-1/TRBV3-2; j_call: TRBJ1-2; d_call: NA
cdr3_nt: TGTGCCAGCAGCTTGGGGGGAAGGGACAATGAGCAGTTCTTC; cdr3_aa: CASSLGGRDNEQFF; clone_size: NA; v_call: TRBV11-3; j_call: TRBJ2-1; d_call: NA
cdr3_nt: TGTGCCAGCGGGACACCGTGGTATGGCTACACCTTC; cdr3_aa: CASGTPWYGYTF; clone_size: NA; v_call: TRBV9; j_call: TRBJ1-2; d_call: NA
cdr3_nt: TGTGCCAGCAGCTTGGTGGGGGGGTATGGCTACACCTTC; cdr3_aa: CASSLVGGYGYTF; clone_size: NA; v_call: TRBV5-6; j_call: TRBJ1-2; d_call: NA
cdr3_nt: TGTGCCAGCAGTCGGTTTGGGACTAGCGGCCCTAATGAGCAGTTCTTC; cdr3_aa: CASSRFGTSGPNEQFF; clone_size: NA; v_call: TRBV27; j_call: TRBJ2-1; d_call: TRBD2
cdr3_nt: TGCAGCGTCGTACAGGGGTCGGAAGGGGCCCAGCATTTT; cdr3_aa: CSVVQGSEGAQHF; clone_size: NA; v_call: TRBV29-1; j_call: TRBJ1-5; d_call: TRBD1
cdr3_nt: TGTGCCAGCAGCGCGTGGGACAGGGGGCGTGAAGGTAATGAGCAGTTCTTC; cdr3_aa: CASSAWDRGREGNEQFF; clone_size: NA; v_call: TRBV5-4; j_call: TRBJ2-1; d_call: TRBD1
cdr3_nt: TGTGCCAGCAGCACGGACAGGGACACAGATACGCAGTATTTT; cdr3_aa: CASSTDRDTDTQYF; clone_size: NA; v_call: TRBV11-3; j_call: TRBJ2-3; d_call: TRBD1
cdr3_nt: TGCGCCAGCAGCGAGACAGGGACCAATGAGCAGTTCTTC; cdr3_aa: CASSETGTNEQFF; clone_size: NA; v_call: TRBV5-1; j_call: TRBJ2-1; d_call: TRBD1
cdr3_nt: TGTGCCAGTACCCCAGGGGGACCGGGCTCTGGAAACACCATATATTTT; cdr3_aa: CASTPGGPGSGNTIYF; clone_size: few; v_call: TRBV19; j_call: TRBJ1-3; d_call: TRBD1
cdr3_nt: TGTGCCAGCTCACCAAAGTCCCAGGGTGGAGAGACCCAGTACTTC; cdr3_aa: CASSPKSQGGETQYF; clone_size: NA; v_call: TRBV18; j_call: TRBJ2-5; d_call: NA
cdr3_nt: TGTGCCAGCAGCGTATCGATTAGCGGGAGTTGGACCCACGAGCAGTACTTC; cdr3_aa: CASSVSISGSWTHEQYF; clone_size: NA; v_call: TRBV9; j_call: TRBJ2-7; d_call: TRBD2
cdr3_nt: TGTGCCAGCAGTTACCGGGTCACCGACGGCAATGAGCAGTTCTTC; cdr3_aa: CASSYRVTDGNEQFF; clone_size: NA; v_call: TRBV6-2/TRBV6-3; j_call: TRBJ2-1; d_call: NA